This T cell receptor beta chain was observed in a study of blood T cell repertoires in COVID-19. Original processing methods: Amplification of reference gene primers was used by the study to estimate nucleated cell counts. TCRdb's copy holds only in-frame clones and misses some; the assay was immunoSEQ multiplex PCR. V, J and clone size derive from that table, while D and trimming were established from the DNA sequence. The table includes more than 70,000 clones, about nine tenths detected once. The CDR3 sequence is 19 residues long. Germline CDR1 SGHTA, CDR2 FQGNSA. Trimming at V came to 1 base and at J to 0 bases, leaving 4 bases not matched to a gene.

The chain joins TRBV7-2 to TRBJ2-4, with 15 bases matching TRBD2. What was sequenced was peripheral blood. This sequence was found in a man aged 50-59 years with active or convalescent COVID-19. The CDR3 protein is CASSLVGLAGGLAKNIQYF. CDR3 DNA sequence: TGTGCCAGCAGCTTAGTCGGACTAGCGGGGGGGTTAGCCAAAAACATTCAGTACTTC. Full variable domain (missing parts from reference TRBV7-2 and TRBJ2-4): GAGVSQSPSNKVTEKGKDVELRCDPISGHTALYWYRQSLGQGLEFLIYFQGNSAPDKSGLPSDRFSAERTGGSVSTLTIQRTQQEDSAVYLCASSLVGLAGGLAKNIQYFGAGTRLSVL.